A single sample gave rise to the 30 T cell receptor beta chains below, sequenced in a study of cytomegalovirus exposure and HLA in healthy donors. Researchers ran the PCR with 60 Vbeta and 13 Jbeta primers. Some clones are missing from TCRdb's copy, which holds only in-frame ones; the method was immunoSEQ multiplex PCR. Of 130,000 or so clones listed, more than 75% are singletons. Sequenced sample: PBMCs. The origin of the receptors is a man between 18 and 35 years old in good health and CMV-seropositive.

This clone appeared a single time. CDR3 nucleotide sequence: TGCGCCAGCAGCCAAGAGGGGGGGGCAACCTATGGCTACACCTTC. Translating it yields CASSQEGGATYGYTF. The J gene is TRBJ1-2, the V gene TRBV4-1; tentatively, D is TRBD1 (6 bases). Per the germline V gene, CDR1 is MGHRA and CDR2 is YSYEKL. V was trimmed by 0 bases and J by 4 bases, leaving 12 bases between them. The CDR3 runs to 15 residues.

As for this clone: Other DNA sequences in this specimen translate into the identical CDR3. The chain links TRBV5-1 to TRBJ2-1; tentative D call: TRBD2 (6 bases). The V gene lost 2 bases and the J gene lost 2 bases, with 11 bases spanning the gap. CDR1 and CDR2 from the germline V gene are SGHRS and YFSETQ. This CDR3 comprises 15 residues. The CDR3, as DNA: TGCGCCAGCAGCTTCCTTCGGGAGCCCTACAATGAGCAGTTCTTC. Translated, it gives CASSFLREPYNEQFF.

The J gene is TRBJ2-2, the V gene TRBV6-5; D possibly corresponds to TRBD1 (5 bases). V gave up 4 bases and J gave up 2 bases, with 11 bases separating them. This CDR3 region has 15 residues. CDR1 is MNHEY, CDR2 SVGAGI, per germline. The CDR3 region is CASSLKGPNTGELFF. The CDR3 region has the DNA TGTGCCAGCAGTTTGAAGGGGCCCAACACCGGGGAGCTGTTTTTT.

The chain couples TRBV28 to TRBJ1-1; 9 positions match TRBD1. The CDR3 is made up of 16 amino acids. Germline CDR1 reads MDHEN; CDR2 reads SYDVKM. J was trimmed by 1 base and V by 5 bases; bases with no gene match: 8. The CDR3 nucleotides read TGTGCCAGCAGTCCGCTTACAGGGGGCGGGAACACTGAAGCTTTCTTT. Translation: CASSPLTGGGNTEAFF.

The rearrangement links TRBV27 to TRBJ2-2; 8 bases are a match to TRBD1. The CDR3 totals 14 residues. V lost 5 bases, J lost 4 bases, and 3 bases stayed unmatched. Germline assignment: CDR1 MNHEY and CDR2 SMNVEV (reference sequence). The CDR3 nucleotides are TGTGCCAGCAGTCAGACAGGGGTCACCGGGGAGCTGTTTTTT. Protein: CASSQTGVTGELFF.

The V gene is TRBV28, the J gene TRBJ1-5, with a weak D call TRBD1 (6 bases). The CDR3 is made up of 15 amino acids. Trimming cost V 8 bases and J 2 bases, with 16 bases left between them. From germline, CDR1 is MDHEN and CDR2 SYDVKM. The CDR3 here is CASLQEDRRNQPQHF. CDR3 sequence (DNA): TGTGCCAGCCTACAAGAGGACAGACGCAATCAGCCCCAGCATTTT.

The V call is TRBV5-1, the J call TRBJ2-3; 12 bases agree with TRBD2. The germline V gene has CDR1 SGHRS and CDR2 YFSETQ. The CDR3 is 18 amino acids. V lost 0 bases and J lost 0; bases outside the gene matches: 5. The CDR3: CASSLGTTSGRSTDTQYF. The CDR3 DNA reads TGCGCCAGCAGCTTGGGGACTACTAGCGGGAGGAGCACAGATACGCAGTATTTT. Filled out from reference TRBV5-1 and TRBJ2-3, the complete variable domain reads KAGVTQTPRYLIKTRGQQVTLSCSPISGHRSVSWYQQTPGQGLQFLFEYFSETQRNKGNFPGRFSGRQFSNSRSEMNVSTLELGDSALYLCASSLGTTSGRSTDTQYFGPGTRLTVL.

This CDR3 reads CASSHRQGYQPQHF. The CDR3 DNA reads as TGTGCCAGCAGTCACCGACAGGGGTATCAGCCCCAGCATTTT. This chain links TRBV7-2 with TRBJ1-5; 8 bases line up with TRBD1. CDR3 size: 14 residues. Germline CDR1 reads SGHTA; CDR2 reads FQGNSA. The junction had 6 bases not matched to a gene; V was cut back by 6 bases and J by 5 bases.

This chain joins TRBV5-1 and TRBJ2-3; TRBD2 is a possible D gene (6 bases). Per the germline V gene, CDR1 is SGHRS and CDR2 is YFSETQ. The CDR3 has 16 residues. V lost 3 bases, J lost 2 bases, and 16 bases lay in between. The DNA of the CDR3 is TGCGCCAGCAGCTCCCTCAGGGACTCCTACACAGATACGCAGTATTTT. Its translation is CASSSLRDSYTDTQYF.

The chain links TRBV5-1 to TRBJ2-5, with D possibly being TRBD2 (5 bases). The DNA matches TRBJ2-7 better at its end, which makes the J call doubtful. This CDR3 comprises 15 residues. CDR1 and CDR2 (germline): SGHRS, YFSETQ. Here the CDR3 DNA reads TGCGCCAGCAGCTCTGACCCCGGGGTGGATTACGAGCAGTACTTC. It codes for CASSSDPGVDYEQYF.

This clone was found once. The CDR3 sequence is CASSEGIDGGYTF. The DNA of the CDR3 is TGTGCCAGCAGTGAAGGCATCGACGGGGGCTACACCTTC. The rearrangement uses TRBV6-1 and TRBJ1-2; D unresolved. The CDR3 totals 13 residues. Germline V gives CDR1 MNHNS, CDR2 SASEGT. V was pared by 1 base and J by 8 bases, with 11 bases between.

The chain joins TRBV27 to TRBJ2-1; 8 bases are shared with TRBD2. The V segment lost 5 bases and the J segment 6 bases; nucleotides outside the gene matches: 9. This CDR3 contains 15 residues. Germline CDR1 and CDR2: MNHEY and SMNVEV (reference sequence). This chain's CDR3 is CASSAGTRTTNEQFF. As DNA, the CDR3 is TGTGCCAGCAGTGCCGGGACTAGGACTACCAATGAGCAGTTCTTC.

This sequence joins TRBV6-1 and TRBJ1-4; D remains ambiguous. This CDR3 is built from 17 residues. The germline V and J ends were trimmed by 3 bases and 0 bases, with 14 bases remaining between them. Germline CDR1 reads MNHNS; CDR2 reads SASEGT. The CDR3 DNA reads TGTGCCAGCAGTGAGCTCCAGGCTACAACAACTAATGAAAAACTGTTTTTT. Its protein is CASSELQATTTNEKLFF.

V gene TRBV7-2 combines with J gene TRBJ2-7, with D maybe TRBD1 (5 bases). The CDR3 is 13 residues long. Germline values: CDR1 SGHTA, CDR2 FQGNSA. Deletions cut 5 bases from V and 5 bases from J, with 13 bases between. Here the CDR3 DNA reads TGTGCCAGCAGCGCGGACATCCCTCACGAGCAGTACTTC. This gives the protein CASSADIPHEQYF.

The chain couples TRBV11-2 to TRBJ2-7; D perhaps matches TRBD2 (6 bases). The ends were cut back, 5 bases at V and 3 bases at J, with 17 bases in the middle. From germline, CDR1 is SGHAT and CDR2 FQNNGV. The CDR3 is 15 amino acids. The DNA of the CDR3 is TGTGCCAGCAGCCCCCGGGACTCCTTTCTCTACGAGCAGTACTTC. It is translated as CASSPRDSFLYEQYF.

CDR3 sequence reads: CASSPTGGSYEQYF. The CDR3 DNA follows: TGTGCCAGCAGCCCGACAGGGGGTTCCTACGAGCAGTACTTC. The V and J genes are TRBV6-6 and TRBJ2-7; 9 positions agree with TRBD1. Germline CDR1 is MNHNY and CDR2 is SVGAGI (reference sequence). V gave up 6 bases and J gave up 1 base; unmatched junction bases: 4. The CDR3 is made up of 14 amino acids.

The V call is TRBV6-1, the J call TRBJ1-5; no clear D gene. Trimming took 7 bases from V and 0 from J, leaving 7 bases between them. Germline-derived CDR1 and CDR2 are MNHNS and SASEGT. The CDR3 length is 13 residues. The CDR3, as DNA: TGTGCCAGCACATACAGTAGCAATCAGCCCCAGCATTTT. Amino acid sequence: CASTYSSNQPQHF.

The CDR3 sequence: CASSLESAVYTEAFF. DNA of the CDR3: TGTGCCAGCAGCTTAGAATCCGCAGTGTACACTGAAGCTTTCTTT. The chain uses TRBV7-9 and TRBJ1-1, with no clear D. V was cut by 1 base and J by 3 bases, with 12 bases left in between. The CDR3 covers 15 residues. The germline V gene encodes CDR1 SEHNR and CDR2 FQNEAQ (reference sequence).

There are a few counts of this clone. DNA for the CDR3: TGTGCCAGCAGTTACTGGACAGCGGGCTACACCTTC. Translating it yields CASSYWTAGYTF. The J gene is TRBJ1-2, the V gene TRBV28, with D possibly matching TRBD1 (6 bases). Germline values: CDR1 MDHEN, CDR2 SYDVKM. V was pared by 4 bases and J by 8 bases, with 11 bases between. The CDR3 is 12 residues long.

This rearrangement joins TRBV18 to TRBJ2-3; 7 nucleotides match TRBD1. Germline CDR1 KGHSH, CDR2 LQKENI. V shed 6 bases and J 4 bases; nucleotides not matched to a gene: 10. The CDR3 contains 15 residues. The CDR3 DNA is TGTGCCAGCTCCCGCCTTAAAGGGGGCCCAGATACGCAGTATTTT. Protein sequence: CASSRLKGGPDTQYF.

This sequence joins TRBV5-1 and TRBJ2-1, with D maybe TRBD2 (6 bases). V was shortened by 5 bases and J by 8 bases, with 20 bases between the two germline ends. The CDR3 runs to 15 residues. Germline V lookup: CDR1 SGHRS, CDR2 YFSETQ. The CDR3 protein is CASSRSGDRGDEQFF. DNA of the CDR3: TGCGCCAGCAGTCGGTCGGGGGACCGGGGAGATGAGCAGTTCTTC.

The chain has TRBV6-1 and TRBJ1-5; TRBD1 aligns across 9 bases. Looked up from germline, CDR1 is MNHNS and CDR2 is SASEGT. This CDR3 has 14 amino acids. Trimming took 6 bases from V and 6 from J; bases not matched to a gene: 6. The CDR3 region is CASRGQGGAQPQHF. The CDR3 nucleotides are TGTGCCAGCAGGGGACAGGGAGGAGCTCAGCCCCAGCATTTT.

This clone was detected only once. The V gene is TRBV28, the J gene TRBJ2-4; D is perhaps TRBD2 (6 bases). The CDR3 has 13 amino acids. The V gene's germline CDR1 is MDHEN and CDR2 SYDVKM. V lost 7 bases and J 12 bases, leaving 19 bases between the germline ends. CDR3 sequence reads: CASTATRAQTQYF. Written as DNA, the CDR3 is TGTGCCAGCACCGCGACTAGGGCCCAGACTCAGTACTTC.

This rearrangement joins TRBV19 to TRBJ1-5, with 7 positions matching TRBD1. V gave up 5 bases and J gave up 0 bases; unmatched junction bases: 4. Germline V lookup: CDR1 LNHDA, CDR2 SQIVND (reference sequence). CDR3 length equals 15 residues. This CDR3 is CASSPGTDSNQPQHF. CDR3 DNA sequence: TGTGCCAGTAGTCCCGGGACAGATAGCAATCAGCCCCAGCATTTT.

The gene calls are TRBV6-5 and TRBJ2-3, with D perhaps matching TRBD1 (7 bases). CDR1 and CDR2 from the germline V gene are MNHEY and SVGAGI. The CDR3 runs to 14 residues. Trimming pared 9 bases from V and 8 bases from J, leaving 21 bases between. The CDR3 spells CASKARGRGVTQYF. CDR3 nucleotide sequence: TGTGCCAGTAAAGCCAGGGGCAGGGGGGTTACGCAGTATTTT.

This clone was picked up one time. The V call is TRBV6-5, the J call TRBJ2-5; perhaps TRBD2 as D (6 bases). CDR1 and CDR2 from the germline V gene are MNHEY and SVGAGI. Trimming shortened V by 7 bases and J by 4 bases, and 22 bases separated the two germline ends. This CDR3 spans 16 amino acids. The CDR3 DNA reads as TGTGCCAGCACCTACTCTAGCGTATTGATGGGAGAGACCCAGTACTTC. The encoded protein is CASTYSSVLMGETQYF.

This sequence joins TRBV10-3 and TRBJ1-1, with D perhaps TRBD1 (6 bases). Germline V CDR1 and CDR2: ENHRY, SYGVKD. The CDR3 spans 15 residues. V was cut by 4 bases and J by 5 bases, with 17 bases left in between. CDR3 loop: CAISVGGARGTEAFF. CDR3 sequence (DNA): TGTGCCATCAGTGTCGGGGGGGCGCGGGGGACTGAAGCTTTCTTT.

The chain has TRBV4-1 and TRBJ2-2; weak D call: TRBD2 (6 bases). CDR1 is MGHRA, CDR2 YSYEKL, per germline. Trimming cost V 6 bases and J 4 bases, with 15 bases left between them. This CDR3 is built from 15 residues. CDR3 region: CASRIAATGTGELFF. CDR3 in DNA: TGCGCCAGCAGGATAGCGGCCACGGGCACCGGGGAGCTGTTTTTT.

V gene TRBV30 combines with J gene TRBJ2-7; TRBD1 is a possible D gene (5 bases). This CDR3 spans 15 amino acids. V lost 0 bases to trimming and J lost 1 base, with 13 bases between them. The germline gives CDR1 GTSNPN, CDR2 SVGIG (reference sequence). The CDR3 coding sequence is TGTGCCTGGAGTGTTAGAACAGGCCTTTCCTACGAGCAGTACTTC. Translation: CAWSVRTGLSYEQYF. Together with reference TRBV30 and TRBJ2-7, the CDR3 gives the full variable domain: SQTIHQWPATLVQPVGSPLSLECTVEGTSNPNLYWYRQAAGRGLQLLFYSVGIGQISSEVPQNLSASRPQDRQFILSSKKLLLSDSGFYLCAWSVRTGLSYEQYFGPGTRLTVT.

CDR3 nucleotide sequence: TGTGCCAGCTCAACTAGCGGGAGATTGTTTAATGAGCAGTTCTTC. Translation: CASSTSGRLFNEQFF. The chain uses TRBV6-4 and TRBJ2-1, with TRBD2 matching over 11 bases. The CDR3 runs 15 residues. Germline trimming cut 8 bases from V and 7 bases from J; bases unmatched to any gene: 10. The germline CDR1 and CDR2 sequences are MRHNA and SNTAGT.